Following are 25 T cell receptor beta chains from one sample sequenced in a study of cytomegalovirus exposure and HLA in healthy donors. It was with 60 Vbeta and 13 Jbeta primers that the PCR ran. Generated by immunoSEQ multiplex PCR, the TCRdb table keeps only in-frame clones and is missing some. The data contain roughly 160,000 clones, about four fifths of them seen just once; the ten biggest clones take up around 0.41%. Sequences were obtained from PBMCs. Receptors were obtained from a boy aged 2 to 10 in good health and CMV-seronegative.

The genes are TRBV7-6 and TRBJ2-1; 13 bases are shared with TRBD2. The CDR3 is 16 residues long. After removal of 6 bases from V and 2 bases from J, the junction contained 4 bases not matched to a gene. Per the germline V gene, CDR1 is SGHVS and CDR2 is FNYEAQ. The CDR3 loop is CASSLGLAGTYNEQFF. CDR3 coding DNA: TGTGCCAGCAGTTTGGGACTAGCGGGAACCTACAATGAGCAGTTCTTC.

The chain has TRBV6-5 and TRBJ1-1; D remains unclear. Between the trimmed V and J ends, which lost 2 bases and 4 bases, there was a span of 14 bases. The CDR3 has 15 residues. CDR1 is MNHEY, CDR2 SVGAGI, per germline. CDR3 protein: CASSYAVMVVTEAFF. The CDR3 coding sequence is TGTGCCAGCAGTTACGCCGTGATGGTAGTCACTGAAGCTTTCTTT.

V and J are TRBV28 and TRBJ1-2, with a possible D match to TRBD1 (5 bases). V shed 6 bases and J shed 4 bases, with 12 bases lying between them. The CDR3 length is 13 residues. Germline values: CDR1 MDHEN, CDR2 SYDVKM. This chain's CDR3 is CASRDTGSYGYTF. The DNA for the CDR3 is TGTGCCAGCAGGGACACAGGAAGCTATGGCTACACCTTC.

The CDR3 reads CATGWTLDTQYF. The CDR3 DNA follows: TGTGCCACCGGGTGGACTTTGGATACGCAGTATTTT. The chain combines TRBV21-1 with TRBJ2-3; the table's D call of TRBD2 was not tested on the DNA. TRBV21-1 is described as a pseudogene. The CDR3 runs 12 residues.

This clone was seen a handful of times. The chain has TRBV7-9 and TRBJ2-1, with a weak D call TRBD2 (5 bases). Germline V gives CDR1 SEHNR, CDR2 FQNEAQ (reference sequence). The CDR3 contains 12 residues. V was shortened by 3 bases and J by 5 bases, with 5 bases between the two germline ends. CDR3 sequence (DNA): TGTGCCAGCAGCTTCGGGGACAATGAGCAGTTCTTC. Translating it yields CASSFGDNEQFF.

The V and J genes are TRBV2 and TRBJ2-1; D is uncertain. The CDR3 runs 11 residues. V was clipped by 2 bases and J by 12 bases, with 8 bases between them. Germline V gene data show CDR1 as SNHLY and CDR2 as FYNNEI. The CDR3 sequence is CASSENYGQFF. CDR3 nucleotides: TGTGCCAGCAGTGAAAACTATGGGCAGTTCTTC.

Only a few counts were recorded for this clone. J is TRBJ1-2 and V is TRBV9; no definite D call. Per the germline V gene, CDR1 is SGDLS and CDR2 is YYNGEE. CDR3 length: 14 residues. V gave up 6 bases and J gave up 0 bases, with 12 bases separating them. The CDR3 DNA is TGTGCCAGCAAGCAGACAAATTCTAACTATGGCTACACCTTC. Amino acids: CASKQTNSNYGYTF.

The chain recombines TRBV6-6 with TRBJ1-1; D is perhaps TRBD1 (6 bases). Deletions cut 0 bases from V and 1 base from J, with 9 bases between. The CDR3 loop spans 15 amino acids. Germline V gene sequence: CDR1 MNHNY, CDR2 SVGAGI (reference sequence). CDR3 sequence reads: CASSYSGTRNTEAFF. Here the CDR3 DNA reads TGTGCCAGCAGTTACTCGGGGACAAGGAACACTGAAGCTTTCTTT.

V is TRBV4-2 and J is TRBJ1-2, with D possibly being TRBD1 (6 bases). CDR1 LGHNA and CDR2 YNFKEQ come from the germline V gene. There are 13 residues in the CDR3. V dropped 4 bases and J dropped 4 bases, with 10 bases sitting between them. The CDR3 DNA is TGTGCCAGCAGCCTAGGACAGCCCTATGGCTACACCTTC. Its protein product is CASSLGQPYGYTF.

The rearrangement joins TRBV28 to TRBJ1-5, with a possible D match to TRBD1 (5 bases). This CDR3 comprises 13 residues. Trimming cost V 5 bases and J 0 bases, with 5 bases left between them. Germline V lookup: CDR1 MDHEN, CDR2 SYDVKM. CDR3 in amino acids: CASSQGSNQPQHF. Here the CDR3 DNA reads TGTGCCAGCAGTCAGGGTAGCAATCAGCCCCAGCATTTT.

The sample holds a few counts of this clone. The CDR3 region is CASSIHHGGNTEAFF. CDR3 coding DNA: TGTGCCAGCAGTATACACCATGGAGGGAACACTGAAGCTTTCTTT. The chain has TRBV28 and TRBJ1-1; D is unclear. The CDR3 is 15 residues long. Deletions cut 5 bases from V and 1 base from J, with 14 bases between. CDR1 MDHEN and CDR2 SYDVKM come from the germline V gene. Full variable domain (missing parts from reference TRBV28 and TRBJ1-1): DVKVTQSSRYLVKRTGEKVFLECVQDMDHENMFWYRQDPGLGLRLIYFSYDVKMKEKGDIPEGYSVSREKKERFSLILESASTNQTSMYLCASSIHHGGNTEAFFGQGTRLTVV.

The CDR3: CASSGNIWGAGANVLTF. For the CDR3, the DNA is TGCGCCAGCAGCGGAAATATTTGGGGAGCTGGGGCCAACGTCCTGACTTTC. The chain is built from TRBV5-1 and TRBJ2-6; TRBD2 is a possible D gene (5 bases). The germline gives CDR1 SGHRS, CDR2 YFSETQ. V dropped 4 bases and J dropped 2 bases, with 16 bases sitting between them. The CDR3 extends over 17 amino acids.

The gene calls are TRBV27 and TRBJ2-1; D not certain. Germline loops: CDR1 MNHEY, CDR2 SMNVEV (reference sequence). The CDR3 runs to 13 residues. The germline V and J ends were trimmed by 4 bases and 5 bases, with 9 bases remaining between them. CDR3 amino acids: CASSSRVNNEQFF. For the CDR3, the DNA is TGTGCCAGCAGTTCACGGGTTAACAATGAGCAGTTCTTC.

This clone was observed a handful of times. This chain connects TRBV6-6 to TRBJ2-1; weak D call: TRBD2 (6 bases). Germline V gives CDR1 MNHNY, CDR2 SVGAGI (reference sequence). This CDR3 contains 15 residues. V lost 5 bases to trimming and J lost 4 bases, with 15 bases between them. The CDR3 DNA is TGTGCCAGCAGTCCCCAGGGCCGGGAGTACAATGAGCAGTTCTTC. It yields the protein CASSPQGREYNEQFF.

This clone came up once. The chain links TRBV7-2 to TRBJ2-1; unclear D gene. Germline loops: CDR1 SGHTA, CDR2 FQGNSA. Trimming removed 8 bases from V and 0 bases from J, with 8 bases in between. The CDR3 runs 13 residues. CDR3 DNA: TGTGCCAGCGCTAGTCGCTCCTACAATGAGCAGTTCTTC. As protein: CASASRSYNEQFF.

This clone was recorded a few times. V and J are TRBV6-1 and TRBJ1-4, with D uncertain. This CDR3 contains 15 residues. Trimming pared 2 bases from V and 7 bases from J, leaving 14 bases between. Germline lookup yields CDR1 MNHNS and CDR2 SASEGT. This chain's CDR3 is CASSEFWPPGEKLFF. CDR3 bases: TGTGCCAGCAGTGAATTCTGGCCTCCGGGTGAAAAACTGTTTTTT.

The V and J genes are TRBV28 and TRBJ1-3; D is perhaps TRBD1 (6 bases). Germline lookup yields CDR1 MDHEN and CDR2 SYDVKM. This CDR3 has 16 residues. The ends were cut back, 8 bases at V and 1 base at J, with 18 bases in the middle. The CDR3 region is CASRLGRGASGNTIYF. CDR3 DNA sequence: TGTGCCAGCCGCCTGGGGCGGGGGGCTTCTGGAAACACCATATATTTT.

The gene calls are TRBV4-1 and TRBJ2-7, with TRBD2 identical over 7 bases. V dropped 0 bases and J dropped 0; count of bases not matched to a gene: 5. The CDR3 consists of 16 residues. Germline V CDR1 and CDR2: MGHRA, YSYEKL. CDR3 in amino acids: CASSQDGGEISYEQYF. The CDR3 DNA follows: TGCGCCAGCAGCCAAGATGGGGGGGAGATCTCCTACGAGCAGTACTTC.

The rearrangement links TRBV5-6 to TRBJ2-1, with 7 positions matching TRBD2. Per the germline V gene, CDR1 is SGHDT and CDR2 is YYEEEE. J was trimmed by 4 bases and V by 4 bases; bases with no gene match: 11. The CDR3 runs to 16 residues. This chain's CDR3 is CASSLGPSGLYNEQFF. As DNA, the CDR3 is TGTGCCAGCAGCCTAGGGCCTAGCGGCTTATACAATGAGCAGTTCTTC.

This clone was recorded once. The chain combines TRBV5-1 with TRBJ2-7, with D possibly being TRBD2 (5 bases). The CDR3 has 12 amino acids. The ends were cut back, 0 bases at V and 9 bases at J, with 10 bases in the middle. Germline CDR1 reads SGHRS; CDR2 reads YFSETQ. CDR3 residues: CASSLGRTLQYF. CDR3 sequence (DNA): TGCGCCAGCAGCTTGGGTCGGACTCTGCAGTACTTC.

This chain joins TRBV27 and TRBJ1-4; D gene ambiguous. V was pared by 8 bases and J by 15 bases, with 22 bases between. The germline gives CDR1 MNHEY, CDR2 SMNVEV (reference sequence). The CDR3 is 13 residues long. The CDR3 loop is CASRRAFDEKVFF. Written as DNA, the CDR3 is TGTGCCAGCCGGAGAGCTTTTGATGAGAAGGTGTTTTTT.

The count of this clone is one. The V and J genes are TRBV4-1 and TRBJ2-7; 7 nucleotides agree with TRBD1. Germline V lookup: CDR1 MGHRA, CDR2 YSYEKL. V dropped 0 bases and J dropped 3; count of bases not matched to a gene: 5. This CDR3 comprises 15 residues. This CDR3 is CASSQDIGTDYEQYF. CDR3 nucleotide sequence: TGCGCCAGCAGCCAAGATATTGGGACAGACTACGAGCAGTACTTC.

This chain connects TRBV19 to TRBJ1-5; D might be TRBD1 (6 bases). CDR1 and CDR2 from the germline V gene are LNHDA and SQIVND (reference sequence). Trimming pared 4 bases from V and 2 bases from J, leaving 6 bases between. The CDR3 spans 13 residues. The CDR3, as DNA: TGTGCCAGTAGTAACAGGGGCAATCAGCCCCAGCATTTT. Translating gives CASSNRGNQPQHF.

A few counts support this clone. This CDR3 is CASSLGGQGGEKLFF. As DNA, the CDR3 is TGTGCCAGCAGCTTAGGTGGCCAGGGAGGTGAAAAACTGTTTTTT. The rearrangement joins TRBV11-2 to TRBJ1-4; D is perhaps TRBD1 (5 bases). Germline V gene lookup returns CDR1 SGHAT and CDR2 FQNNGV. This CDR3 has 15 residues. V was trimmed by 1 base and J by 7 bases, leaving 13 bases between them.

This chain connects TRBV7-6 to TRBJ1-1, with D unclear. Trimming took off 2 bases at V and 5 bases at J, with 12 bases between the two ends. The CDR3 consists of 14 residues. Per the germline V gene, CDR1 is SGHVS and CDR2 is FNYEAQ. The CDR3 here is CASSLYGVPTEAFF. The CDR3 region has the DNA TGTGCCAGCAGCTTATATGGAGTTCCGACTGAAGCTTTCTTT.